The 13 T cell receptor beta chains below come from one sample, sequenced in a study of beta chain features in type 1 diabetes listed by TCRdb under 2018. The library was made by the immunoSEQ multiplex PCR assay. All of the isolated RNA was reverse transcribed with the High Capacity cDNA Reverse Transcription Kit, so expressed TCRB transcripts were sequenced. TCRdb obtained this table from immuneACCESS and retained in-frame rearrangements with V and J assigned. These tables miss some clones; where compared with another copy, unresolved V genes account for less than half of the shortfall, and the remainder is unexplained. The sample includes 90,000 to 110,000 clones, with less than 40% observed a single time. Over 0.065% of the sample is held by the ten biggest clonotypes. The sequenced sample consisted of stem cell memory CD4+ T cells from blood. The cell subset or site label for this specimen denotes: stem cell-like memory CD4+ T cells. These receptors were collected from a woman between 18 and 30 years old in good health.

The CDR3 DNA follows: TGTGCCAGCAGTGAAGCGCTTCTAGGTGAGCAGTTCTTC. The encoded protein is CASSEALLGEQFF. V gene TRBV2 combines with J gene TRBJ2-1; no clear D. This CDR3 spans 13 amino acids. The V gene lost 0 bases and the J gene lost 9 bases, with 9 bases spanning the gap. CDR1 SNHLY and CDR2 FYNNEI come from the germline V gene.

This clone showed up just a few times. The chain has TRBV7-9 and TRBJ2-5, with 9 bases fitting TRBD2. Trimming at V came to 4 bases and at J to 6 bases, leaving 6 bases not matched to a gene. The CDR3 has 14 amino acids. Germline V gives CDR1 SEHNR, CDR2 FQNEAQ (reference sequence). The CDR3 is CASSWSGLAQTQYF. CDR3 nucleotide sequence: TGTGCCAGCAGCTGGAGCGGACTAGCGCAGACCCAGTACTTC.

The table lists this clone with a few counts. The chain recombines TRBV5-1 with TRBJ1-1; TRBD1 aligns across 8 bases. The CDR3 is made up of 15 amino acids. The J segment lost 6 bases and the V segment lost 0 bases, leaving 7 bases of the junction unmatched. The germline V gene encodes CDR1 SGHRS and CDR2 YFSETQ. The CDR3 sequence: CASSLEDRDIAEAFF. The CDR3 DNA reads as TGCGCCAGCAGCTTGGAGGACAGGGATATTGCTGAAGCTTTCTTT. Looking up the rest from reference TRBV5-1 and TRBJ1-1 gives the full variable domain: KAGVTQTPRYLIKTRGQQVTLSCSPISGHRSVSWYQQTPGQGLQFLFEYFSETQRNKGNFPGRFSGRQFSNSRSEMNVSTLELGDSALYLCASSLEDRDIAEAFFGQGTRLTVV.

J is TRBJ1-2 and V is TRBV5-4; TRBD1 might be the D (6 bases). Germline assignment: CDR1 SGHNT and CDR2 YYREEE (reference sequence). CDR3 length: 13 residues. Deletions cut 1 base from V and 6 bases from J, with 10 bases between. For the CDR3, the DNA is TGTGCCAGCAGCTTGAGGGGGTGGGATGGCTACACCTTC. Its translation is CASSLRGWDGYTF.

This chain uses TRBV5-1 with TRBJ2-1; D is perhaps TRBD1 (6 bases). Germline assignment: CDR1 SGHRS and CDR2 YFSETQ. CDR3 length: 14 amino acids. Trimming took off 2 bases at V and 6 bases at J, with 12 bases between the two ends. In DNA, the CDR3 is TGCGCCAGCAGCTTTCTGGGGGCCGGCAATGAGCAGTTCTTC. It yields the protein CASSFLGAGNEQFF.

V usage is TRBV2 and J usage is TRBJ2-1, with unresolved D. Trimming pared 2 bases from V and 0 bases from J, leaving 8 bases between. This CDR3 contains 15 residues. The germline V gene encodes CDR1 SNHLY and CDR2 FYNNEI. CDR3 sequence reads: CASSELLLSYNEQFF. The CDR3 DNA is TGTGCCAGCAGTGAACTTCTTCTCTCCTACAATGAGCAGTTCTTC.

The chain combines TRBV7-2 with TRBJ1-5, with 9 nucleotides matching TRBD1. With 4 bases clipped from V and 10 bases from J, the junction kept 17 bases outside the gene matches. CDR1 is SGHTA and CDR2 is FQGNSA in the germline V gene. The CDR3 consists of 17 residues. The CDR3 here is CASSSRGTGGAASPQHF. The CDR3 bases are TGTGCCAGCAGCTCGAGGGGAACAGGGGGCGCGGCGTCCCCCCAGCATTTT.

The J gene is TRBJ1-3, the V gene TRBV29-1; D unresolved. Per germline, CDR1 SQVTM and CDR2 ANQGSEA. Deletions cut 5 bases from V and 0 bases from J, with 8 bases between. The CDR3 runs 13 residues. The CDR3 DNA reads as TGCAGCGTTCGGGTAGACTCTGGAAACACCATATATTTT. Encoded protein: CSVRVDSGNTIYF.

This chain connects TRBV9 to TRBJ2-1; no definite D call. There are 13 residues in the CDR3. V was pared by 1 base and J by 1 base, with 3 bases between. The V gene's germline CDR1 is SGDLS and CDR2 YYNGEE. The CDR3 loop is CASSVLSYNEQFF. As DNA, the CDR3 is TGTGCCAGCAGCGTACTTTCCTACAATGAGCAGTTCTTC.

The CDR3 DNA reads as TGTGCCAGTCCTAGCGGGAGGGCCAAGGTAGTCACCGGGGAGCTGTTTTTT. It codes for CASPSGRAKVVTGELFF. V usage is TRBV6-4 and J usage is TRBJ2-2, with TRBD2 matching 12 bases. The junction had 12 bases not matched to a gene; V was cut back by 9 bases and J by 4 bases. The CDR3 runs to 17 residues. Per the germline V gene, CDR1 is MRHNA and CDR2 is SNTAGT.

The table lists this clone with a few counts. The chain uses TRBV4-3 and TRBJ1-2; a possible D gene is TRBD1 (5 bases). Germline CDR1 reads LGHNA; CDR2 reads YSLEER. This CDR3 spans 13 amino acids. Trimming removed 0 bases at V and 6 bases at J, with 8 bases between. The DNA for the CDR3 is TGCGCCAGCAGCCAAGACATCAGGGATGGCTACACCTTC. As protein: CASSQDIRDGYTF.

V usage is TRBV6-4 and J usage is TRBJ2-1; 14 bases are shared with TRBD2. The CDR3 has 15 amino acids. J gave up 9 bases and V 4 bases, and 5 bases lay outside the gene matches. The V gene's germline CDR1 is MRHNA and CDR2 SNTAGT. This CDR3 is CASSAGLAGVGEQFF. The DNA of the CDR3 is TGTGCCAGCAGTGCGGGACTAGCGGGAGTAGGTGAGCAGTTCTTC.

V and J are TRBV7-6 and TRBJ2-7; possibly TRBD1 for D (6 bases). CDR3 length equals 16 residues. V was pared by 0 bases and J by 7 bases, with 19 bases between. Germline V lookup: CDR1 SGHVS, CDR2 FNYEAQ. CDR3 sequence (DNA): TGTGCCAGCAGCTTAGCACCAGCAGGGGTATATCGGGAGCAGTACTTC. It codes for CASSLAPAGVYREQYF.